This section outlines one T cell receptor (beta chain) sequence together with its context. These data are taken from a study of blood T cells in healthy people across ages. PCR was performed a second time for about 6 to 12 cycles using a sample-barcoded 5' primer and a J-beta primer mix. Every sample produced at least 2.5 million CDR3-containing paired-end reads. TCRdb ran MiXCR on the 5' RACE reads and lists one entry per CDR3 protein. The sample includes hundreds of thousands of distinct CDR3 sequences, approximately 25% of them seen just once. The germline V and J ends were trimmed by 4 bases and 3 bases, with 25 bases remaining between them. Per the germline V gene, CDR1 is SGDLS and CDR2 is YYNGEE. The CDR3 length is 18 residues. These same records also appear under a second study, on T cells of mothers and their children. That paper states: Samples were provided by three healthy Caucasian mothers and their six children.

Specimen: blood. This chain joins TRBV9 and TRBJ1-1, with D perhaps matching TRBD1 (5 bases). The clonotype originates from a boy aged 5-17 years in good health. The CDR3 here is CASSPLSGRFWFDTEAFF. CDR3 DNA sequence: TGTGCCAGCAGCCCACTCTCGGGGCGGTTTTGGTTCGACACTGAAGCTTTCTTT.